Listed below are T cell receptor beta chains from one sample, sequenced in a study of Ad26.COV2.S vaccination and SARS-CoV-2 variants. This table comes from immunoSEQ multiplex PCR, and its TCRdb copy is limited to in-frame clones, with some not included. The sample gives hundreds of thousands of clones, 85% of which show up once; about 3.3% is in the top ten. This specimen consisted of peripheral blood, obtained in a trial of Ad26.COV2.S vaccine versus placebo. These receptor sequences come from a person between 18 and 60 years old who received the Ad26.COV2.S COVID-19 vaccine or a placebo. CDR3s include the opening cysteine and the closing phenylalanine or tryptophan. A D gene is named only where the DNA matches it firmly. Clone size is not always given. Where it is, it says once, few, many or a class for expanded clones.

>.|TRBV6-2/TRBV6-3|TRBJ2-3|.
CASSYLASTDTQYF
TGTGCCAGCAGTTATCTAGCTAGCACAGATACGCAGTATTTT
>.|TRBV10-2|TRBJ1-5|.
CASSPRTVSNQPQHF
TGCGCCAGCAGCCCTCGGACAGTTAGCAATCAGCCCCAGCATTTT
>.|TRBV30|TRBJ2-7|.
CAWSLGGSSYEQYF
TGTGCCTGGAGTCTAGGCGGAAGCTCCTACGAGCAGTACTTC
>TRBD2|TRBV5-4|TRBJ2-3|.
CASSPPGGRGDTQYF
TGTGCCAGCAGCCCTCCGGGGGGGCGTGGAGATACGCAGTATTTT
>.|TRBV6-5|TRBJ1-2|.
CASSRRQQNYGYTF
TGTGCCAGCAGTCGGAGACAGCAAAACTATGGCTACACCTTC
>.|TRBV7-2|TRBJ2-1|.
CASSLGGGNEQFF
TGTGCCAGCAGCTTAGGAGGTGGGAATGAGCAGTTCTTC
>.|TRBV23-1|TRBJ2-1|.
CASSQLDIYNEQFF
TGCGCCAGCAGTCAACTGGACATATACAATGAGCAGTTCTTC
>.|TRBV19|TRBJ2-7|.
CASSIGLADLPYEQYF
TGTGCCAGTAGTATAGGACTTGCGGACCTACCCTACGAGCAGTACTTC
>TRBD2|TRBV4-1|TRBJ2-1|.
CASSQMSRGGGEQFF
TGCGCCAGCAGCCAAATGTCTCGGGGGGGAGGTGAGCAGTTCTTC
>.|TRBV18|TRBJ1-3|.
CASSPPRVRNTIYF
TGTGCCAGCTCACCACCCAGGGTGCGAAACACCATATATTTT
>TRBD1|TRBV2|TRBJ2-2|.
CASSPGQGRTGELFF
TGTGCCAGTAGTCCGGGACAGGGTAGGACCGGGGAGCTGTTTTTT
>.|TRBV4-1|TRBJ1-1|once
CASSQDLAGQPMNTEAFF
TGCGCCAGCAGCCAAGATCTCGCCGGGCAGCCAATGAACACTGAAGCTTTCTTT
>.|TRBV29-1|TRBJ2-7|.
CSVCYQYCYEQYF
TGCAGCGTCTGCTATCAGTATTGCTACGAGCAGTACTTC
>.|TRBV30|TRBJ1-3|.
CAWSIAGNTIYF
TGTGCCTGGAGTATAGCTGGAAACACCATATATTTT
>.|TRBV18|TRBJ2-7|.
CASSRSNSHYEQYF
TGTGCCAGCTCACGAAGCAACAGCCACTACGAGCAGTACTTC
>TRBD1|TRBV6-6|TRBJ1-1|once
CASSHLPGQGAFGYRRTEAFF
TGTGCCAGCAGTCATCTCCCGGGACAGGGGGCGTTCGGGTATAGAAGGACTGAAGCTTTCTTT